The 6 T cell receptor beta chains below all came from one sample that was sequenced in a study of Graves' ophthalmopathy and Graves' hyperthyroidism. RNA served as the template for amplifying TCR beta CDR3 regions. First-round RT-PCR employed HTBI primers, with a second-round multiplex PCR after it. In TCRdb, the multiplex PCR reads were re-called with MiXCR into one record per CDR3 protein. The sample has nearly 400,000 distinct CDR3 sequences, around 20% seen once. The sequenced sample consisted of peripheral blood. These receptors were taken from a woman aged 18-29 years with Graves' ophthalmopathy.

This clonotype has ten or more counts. CDR3 coding DNA: TGTGCCTGGGGCCTAGCAAACACCATATATTTT. It is translated as CAWGLANTIYF. V usage is TRBV30 and J usage is TRBJ1-3; D gene unclear. Germline-derived CDR1 and CDR2 are GTSNPN and SVGIG (reference sequence). The CDR3 runs 11 residues. V dropped 5 bases and J dropped 6 bases, with 8 bases sitting between them.

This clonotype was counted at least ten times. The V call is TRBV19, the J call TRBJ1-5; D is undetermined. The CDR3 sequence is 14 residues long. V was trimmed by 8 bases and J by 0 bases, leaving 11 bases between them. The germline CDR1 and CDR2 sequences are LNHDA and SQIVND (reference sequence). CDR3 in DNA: TGTGCCAGTCGGCCGGCCCATAGCAATCAGCCCCAGCATTTT. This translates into CASRPAHSNQPQHF.

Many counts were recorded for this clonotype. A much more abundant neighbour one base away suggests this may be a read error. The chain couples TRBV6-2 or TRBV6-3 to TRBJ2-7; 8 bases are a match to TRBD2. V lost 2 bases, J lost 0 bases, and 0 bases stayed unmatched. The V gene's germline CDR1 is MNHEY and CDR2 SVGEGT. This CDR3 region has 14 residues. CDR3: CASSYGTSSYEQYF. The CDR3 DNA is TGTGCCAGCAGTTACGGGACTAGCTCCTACGAGCAGTACTTC.

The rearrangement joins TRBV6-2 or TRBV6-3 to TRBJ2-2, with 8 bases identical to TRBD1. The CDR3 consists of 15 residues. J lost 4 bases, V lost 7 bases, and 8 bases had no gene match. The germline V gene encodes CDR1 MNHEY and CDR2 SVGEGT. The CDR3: CASTRTGWGTGELFF. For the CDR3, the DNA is TGTGCCAGCACCCGGACAGGGTGGGGCACCGGGGAGCTGTTTTTT.

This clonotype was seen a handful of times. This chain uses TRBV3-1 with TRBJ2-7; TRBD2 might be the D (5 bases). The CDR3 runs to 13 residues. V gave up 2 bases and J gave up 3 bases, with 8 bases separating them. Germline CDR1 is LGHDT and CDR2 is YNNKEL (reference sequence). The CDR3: CASSQRGIYEQYF. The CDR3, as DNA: TGTGCCAGCAGCCAACGGGGAATCTACGAGCAGTACTTC.

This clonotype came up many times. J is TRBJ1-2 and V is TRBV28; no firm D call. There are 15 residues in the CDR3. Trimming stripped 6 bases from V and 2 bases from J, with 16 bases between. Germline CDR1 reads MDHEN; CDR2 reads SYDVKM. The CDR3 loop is CASSPWAKGNYGYTF. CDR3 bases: TGTGCCAGCAGCCCCTGGGCAAAAGGAAACTATGGCTACACCTTC.